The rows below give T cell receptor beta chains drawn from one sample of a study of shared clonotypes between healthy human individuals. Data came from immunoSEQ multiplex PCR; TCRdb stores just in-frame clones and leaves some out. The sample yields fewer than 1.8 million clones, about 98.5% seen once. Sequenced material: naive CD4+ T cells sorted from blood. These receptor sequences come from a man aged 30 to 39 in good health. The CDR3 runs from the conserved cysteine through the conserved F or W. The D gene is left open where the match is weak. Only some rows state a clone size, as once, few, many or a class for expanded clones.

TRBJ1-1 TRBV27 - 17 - TGTGCCAGCAGGTATAAGTCGGACAGTACTTGGAACACTGAAGCTTTCTTT CASRYKSDSTWNTEAFF
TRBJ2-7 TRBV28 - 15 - TGTGCCAGCAGTTCGTTGCGCGGGATTAAGGTCGAGCAGTACTTC CASSSLRGIKVEQYF
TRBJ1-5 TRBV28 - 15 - TGTGCCAGCAGCCTACGAGAGGACTACAATCAGCCCCAGCATTTT CASSLREDYNQPQHF
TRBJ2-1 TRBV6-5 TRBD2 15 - TGTGCCAGCAGTTGGACTAGCGGGAGAGCCGATGAGCAGTTCTTC CASSWTSGRADEQFF
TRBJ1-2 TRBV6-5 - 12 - TGTGCCAGCAGTTTAGGGGGAGTTGGCTACACCTTC CASSLGGVGYTF
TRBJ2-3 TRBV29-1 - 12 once TGCAGCTGGGGTGGGAGCCCAGATACGCAGTATTTT CSWGGSPDTQYF
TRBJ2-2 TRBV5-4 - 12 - TGTGCCAGCGGCGATTATACCGGGGAGCTGTTTTTT CASGDYTGELFF
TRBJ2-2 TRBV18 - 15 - TGTGCCAGCTCACCAGGTCGGGGTAGAACCGGGGAGCTGTTTTTT CASSPGRGRTGELFF
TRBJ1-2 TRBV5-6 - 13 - TGTGCCAGCAGCTATGACGGAAACTATGGCTACACCTTC CASSYDGNYGYTF
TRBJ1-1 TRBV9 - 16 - TGTGCCAGCAGCGTAGATGTTGGTGGGGGGAACACTGAAGCTTTCTTT CASSVDVGGGNTEAFF
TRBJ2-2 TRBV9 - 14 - TGTGCCAGCAGCGTCGGGACACAGACCGGGGAGCTGTTTTTT CASSVGTQTGELFF
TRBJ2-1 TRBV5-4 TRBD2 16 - TGTGCCAGCAGCTCAGAGGGACTAGCGGGGTACAATGAGCAGTTCTTC CASSSEGLAGYNEQFF
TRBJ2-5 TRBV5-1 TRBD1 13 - TGCGCCAGCAGCCCTGGGACAGCAGAGACCCAGTACTTC CASSPGTAETQYF
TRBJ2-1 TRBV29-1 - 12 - TGCAGCGTCCTACTAGTGTACAATGAGCAGTTCTTC CSVLLVYNEQFF
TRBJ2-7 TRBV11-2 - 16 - TGTGCCAGCAGCCCGTTTCTGACCAAGGGTGTGGACGAGCAGTACTTC CASSPFLTKGVDEQYF
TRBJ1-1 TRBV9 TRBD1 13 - TGTGCCAGCAGCCCAGGACAGGGAAGTGAAGCTTTCTTT CASSPGQGSEAFF
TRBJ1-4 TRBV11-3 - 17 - TGTGCCAGCAGCTTAGGCCGGGGAGGGGAGAGAGTCGAAAAACTGTTTTTT CASSLGRGGERVEKLFF
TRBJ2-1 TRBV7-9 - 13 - TGTGCCAGCAGCTTAAGGGAGTACAATGAGCAGTTCTTC CASSLREYNEQFF
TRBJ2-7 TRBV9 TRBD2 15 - TGTGCCAGCAGCGTCGCCGGGACTAGCGGGATCGAGCAGTACTTC CASSVAGTSGIEQYF
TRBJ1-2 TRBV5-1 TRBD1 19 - TGCGCCAGCAGCTTGGATTCCCGACAGGGGGATGGGGCTAACTATGGCTACACCTTC CASSLDSRQGDGANYGYTF
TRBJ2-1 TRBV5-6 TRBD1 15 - TGTGCCAGCAGCCGAGACAGGGTTTCCTACAATGAGCAGTTCTTC CASSRDRVSYNEQFF
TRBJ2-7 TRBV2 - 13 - TGTGCCAGCATCCTGACAGGGACTCGCGAGCAGTACTTC CASILTGTREQYF
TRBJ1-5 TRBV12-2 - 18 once TGTGCAAGTCGCTTTGGCCCCCCTAGACAGGCAGGAGGTCAGCCCCAGCATTTT CASRFGPPRQAGGQPQHF
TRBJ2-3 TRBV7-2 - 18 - TGTGCCAGCAGCTTACCATTGGGCTTCTTCGGGGCCCAGGATACGCAGTATTTT CASSLPLGFFGAQDTQYF
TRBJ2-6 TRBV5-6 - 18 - TGTGCCAGCAGCCCATCTGGCAGGTGGTTAGCTGGGGCCAACGTCCTGACTTTC CASSPSGRWLAGANVLTF
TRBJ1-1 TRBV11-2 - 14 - TGTGCCAGCAGCTTAGATATCACAAACACTGAAGCTTTCTTT CASSLDITNTEAFF
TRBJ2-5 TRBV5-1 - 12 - TGCGCCAGCAGCCTTTACCAAGAGACCCAGTACTTC CASSLYQETQYF
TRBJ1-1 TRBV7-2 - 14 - TGTGCCAGCAGCTCACGGAATATGAACACTGAAGCTTTCTTT CASSSRNMNTEAFF
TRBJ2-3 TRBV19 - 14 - TGTGCCAGTCGCATTCGGGACGCAACAGATACGCAGTATTTT CASRIRDATDTQYF
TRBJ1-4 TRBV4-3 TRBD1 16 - TGCGCCAGCAGCCAAGATATAGGACAGGGGAATGAAAAACTGTTTTTT CASSQDIGQGNEKLFF
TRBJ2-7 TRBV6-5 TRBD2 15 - TGTGCCAGCAGTCGACCGACTAGCGGGAGTGGCGAGCAGTACTTC CASSRPTSGSGEQYF
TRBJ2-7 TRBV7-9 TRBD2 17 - TGTGCCAGCAGCCCCCATTTGCGGACTAGCGGTTCCTACGAGCAGTACTTC CASSPHLRTSGSYEQYF
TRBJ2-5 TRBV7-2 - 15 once TGTGCCAGCAGCCCCCCGACAGAATACCAAGAGACCCAGTACTTC CASSPPTEYQETQYF
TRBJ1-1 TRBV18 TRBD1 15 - TGTGCCAGCTCTCTCCAACAGGGGAGGCCCACTGAAGCTTTCTTT CASSLQQGRPTEAFF
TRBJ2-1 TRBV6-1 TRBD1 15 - TGTGCCAGCAACTCCGGGACAGGCTCCTACAATGAGCAGTTCTTC CASNSGTGSYNEQFF
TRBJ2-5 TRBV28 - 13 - TGTGCCAGCAGTTTAACTAGAGGAGAGACCCAGTACTTC CASSLTRGETQYF
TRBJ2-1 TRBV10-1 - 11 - TGCGCCAGCACCCCGTCGGGTGAGCAGTTCTTC CASTPSGEQFF
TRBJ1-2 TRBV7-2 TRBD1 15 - TGTGCCAGCAGCCCCGGGACAGGGGGCTGGTATGGCTACACCTTC CASSPGTGGWYGYTF
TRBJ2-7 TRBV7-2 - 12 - TGTGCCAGCAGCTTAGAAGTGGGGGAGCAGTACTTC CASSLEVGEQYF
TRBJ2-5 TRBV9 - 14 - TGTGCCAGCAGCACACAGGTTATGGAAGAGACCCAGTACTTC CASSTQVMEETQYF
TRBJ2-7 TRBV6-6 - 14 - TGTGCCAGCAGTTACCAGGGTGGGTACTACGAGCAGTACTTC CASSYQGGYYEQYF
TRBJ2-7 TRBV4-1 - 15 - TGCGCCAGCAGCCAATGGGCGGCAGTCCCTAACGAGCAGTACTTC CASSQWAAVPNEQYF
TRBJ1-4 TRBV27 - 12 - TGTGCCAGCAGTTTAGGGGTGGGAAAACTGTTTTTT CASSLGVGKLFF
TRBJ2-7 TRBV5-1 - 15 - TGCGCCAGCAGCCCGCGGGCAGCGAACCTCTACGAGCAGTACTTC CASSPRAANLYEQYF
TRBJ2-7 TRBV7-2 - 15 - TGTGCCAGCAGCTTAATCCGGGAGCTTTTTTCCGAGCAGTACTTC CASSLIRELFSEQYF
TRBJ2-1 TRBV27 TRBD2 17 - TGTGCCAGCAGTTTGGACCACGGGACTAGCCTCTTCAATGAGCAGTTCTTC CASSLDHGTSLFNEQFF
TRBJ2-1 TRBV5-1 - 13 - TGCGCCAGTAGGGGCCAAACCTACAATGAGCAGTTCTTC CASRGQTYNEQFF
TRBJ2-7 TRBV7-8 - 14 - TGTGCCAGCAGCTTAGACGTCAACCTCAGGGAGCAGTACTTC CASSLDVNLREQYF
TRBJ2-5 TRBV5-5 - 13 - TGTGCCAGCAGCTTGGTCGTAAAGGAGACCCAGTACTTC CASSLVVKETQYF